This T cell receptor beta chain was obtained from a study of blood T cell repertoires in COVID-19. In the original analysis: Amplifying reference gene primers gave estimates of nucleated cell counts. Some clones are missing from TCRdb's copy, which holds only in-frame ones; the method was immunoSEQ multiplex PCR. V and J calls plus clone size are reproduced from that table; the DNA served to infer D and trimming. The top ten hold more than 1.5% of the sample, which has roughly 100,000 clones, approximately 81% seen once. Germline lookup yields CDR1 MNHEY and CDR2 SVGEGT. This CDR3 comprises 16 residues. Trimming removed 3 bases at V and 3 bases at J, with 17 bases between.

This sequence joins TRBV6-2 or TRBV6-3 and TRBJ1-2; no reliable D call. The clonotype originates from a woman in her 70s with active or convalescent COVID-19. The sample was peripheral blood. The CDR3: CASSYSRTKLDYGYTF. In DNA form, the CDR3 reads TGTGCCAGCAGTTATTCACGGACCAAACTAGACTATGGCTACACCTTC.